These T cell receptor beta chains were read from a single sample in a study of early T cells in non-severe SARS-CoV-2 infection. Each CDR3 protein is one row after TCRdb ran MiXCR on the 5' RACE reads. This sample yields more than 35,000 distinct CDR3 sequences, of which 5.8% are seen a single time; about a quarter belongs to the top ten. Sequencing was carried out using whole blood. Every receptor here comes from an adult who was a healthcare worker with PCR-confirmed SARS-CoV-2 infection or an uninfected control (not recorded which). CDR3s include the opening cysteine and the closing phenylalanine or tryptophan. D genes are given only for firm matches. Not every row has a clone size; where given, it reads once, few, many or a size class.

cdr3_aa cdr3_nt j_call clone_size d_call v_call
CASSRQGAEETQYF TGTGCCAGCAGCCGACAGGGGGCGGAAGAGACCCAGTACTTC TRBJ2-5 many TRBD1 TRBV5-4
CASSPRTGTGLSNEQFF TGTGCCAGCTCACCAAGGACCGGGACAGGGCTCTCGAATGAGCAGTTCTTC TRBJ2-1 NA TRBD1 TRBV18
CASSLDDNEQFF TGTGCCAGCAGCTTGGACGACAATGAGCAGTTCTTC TRBJ2-1 many NA TRBV5-6
CASTADRNRGTDTQYF TGCGCCAGCACAGCGGACAGGAATCGCGGCACAGATACGCAGTATTTT TRBJ2-3 NA TRBD1 TRBV10-1
CASSKCPLGNEKLFF TGTGCCAGCAGCAAATGCCCACTGGGGAATGAAAAACTGTTTTTT TRBJ1-4 many NA TRBV21-1
CASSLVPDIVTGELFF TGCGCCAGCAGCTTGGTACCGGATATCGTCACCGGGGAGCTGTTTTTT TRBJ2-2 NA NA TRBV5-1
CSARPPGLGGVNEKLFF TGCAGTGCGAGACCCCCCGGGCTGGGGGGGGTAAATGAAAAACTGTTTTTT TRBJ1-4 many NA TRBV20-1
CSARVTGGSGYTF TGCAGTGCTAGAGTTACAGGGGGCTCTGGCTACACCTTC TRBJ1-2 many TRBD1 TRBV20-1
CASSQQGDEQFF TGCGCCAGCAGCCAACAGGGAGATGAGCAGTTCTTC TRBJ2-1 many NA TRBV5-1
CASVGGQGTYEQYF TGTGCCAGCGTTGGGGGACAGGGGACCTACGAGCAGTACTTC TRBJ2-7 few TRBD1 TRBV28
CASSQERRDFYEQYF TGTGCCAGCAGCCAAGAGCGCCGGGACTTCTACGAGCAGTACTTC TRBJ2-7 NA NA TRBV4-2
CASSSGIQETQYF TGTGCCAGCTCATCGGGGATCCAAGAGACCCAGTACTTC TRBJ2-5 few NA TRBV18
CASSYPLQTVDGYTF TGTGCCAGCAGCTATCCCTTACAAACAGTAGATGGCTACACCTTC TRBJ1-2 many NA TRBV5-4
CASSQTGTIPETQYF TGTGCCAGCAGCCAAACGGGGACTATCCCTGAGACCCAGTACTTC TRBJ2-5 many TRBD2 TRBV3-1
CASSRDQGAVTQYF TGTGCCAGCAGCAGAGATCAGGGGGCTGTGACCCAGTACTTC TRBJ2-5 NA TRBD1 TRBV7-9
CASSLRGSSADTQYF TGTGCCAGCAGCTTGCGGGGCAGTAGCGCAGATACGCAGTATTTT TRBJ2-3 many NA TRBV7-2
CSGKGETQYF TGCAGCGGAAAAGGAGAGACCCAGTACTTC TRBJ2-5 few NA TRBV29-1
CAWSRQEPYEQYF TGTGCCTGGTCGCGGCAGGAGCCCTACGAGCAGTACTTC TRBJ2-7 many NA TRBV30
CASSQTGPGELFF TGTGCCAGCAGTCAAACAGGGCCCGGGGAGCTGTTTTTT TRBJ2-2 many NA TRBV12-3/TRBV12-4
CASSPSRGENTIYF TGTGCCAGCAGTCCATCCCGAGGGGAAAACACCATATATTTT TRBJ1-3 NA NA TRBV2
CASSLLRQETQYF TGTGCCAGCAGTTTATTACGGCAAGAGACCCAGTACTTC TRBJ2-5 many NA TRBV12-3/TRBV12-4
CASSVTGFSPYEQYF TGTGCCAGCAGTGTGACAGGGTTTTCACCCTACGAGCAGTACTTC TRBJ2-7 many TRBD1 TRBV6-5
CASSFEGVGANVLTF TGTGCCAGCAGCTTTGAAGGGGTCGGGGCCAATGTCCTGACTTTC TRBJ2-6 many NA TRBV11-2
CASSQGGLAEITGELFF TGTGCCAGCAGCCAAGGGGGACTAGCGGAGATTACCGGGGAGCTGTTTTTT TRBJ2-2 many TRBD2 TRBV4-2
CSARDLANSGNTIYF TGCAGTGCTAGAGATTTGGCAAACTCTGGAAACACCATATATTTT TRBJ1-3 many NA TRBV20-1
CASLAIGTGGYGTEAFF TGTGCCAGCCTCGCTATCGGGACAGGGGGCTATGGGACTGAAGCTTTCTTT TRBJ1-1 many TRBD1 TRBV7-9
CASSWGGRGIQYF TGTGCCAGCAGTTGGGGGGGCCGTGGGATTCAGTACTTC TRBJ2-4 NA NA TRBV7-2
CASSLARTGELFF TGTGCCAGCAGCCTGGCACGGACCGGGGAGCTGTTTTTT TRBJ2-2 many NA TRBV7-3
CASSLGAATGVGEQFF TGTGCCAGCAGCTTAGGGGCGGCGACAGGGGTTGGTGAGCAGTTCTTC TRBJ2-1 many TRBD1 TRBV7-6
CAWSVALNTEAFF TGTGCCTGGAGTGTAGCTCTGAACACTGAAGCTTTCTTT TRBJ1-1 many NA TRBV30
CASSPRRAGFTDTQYF TGTGCCAGCAGCCCTAGGAGGGCGGGGTTCACAGATACGCAGTATTTT TRBJ2-3 many NA TRBV3-1
CSARFRATYEQYF TGCAGTGCTAGGTTCAGGGCGACCTACGAGCAGTACTTC TRBJ2-7 NA NA TRBV20-1
CASSPTGTTPLHF TGTGCCAGCAGCCCGACCGGCACAACACCCCTCCACTTT TRBJ1-6 many NA TRBV7-9
CASSDPGAMNTEAFF TGCGCCAGCAGTGACCCAGGTGCCATGAACACTGAAGCTTTCTTT TRBJ1-1 NA NA TRBV10-2
CASSPKMGMVETQYF TGTGCCAGCAGCCCGAAGATGGGGATGGTAGAGACCCAGTACTTC TRBJ2-5 many NA TRBV3-1
CASSPPTGGLETQYF TGTGCCAGCTCACCCCCCACAGGAGGATTGGAGACCCAGTACTTC TRBJ2-5 many NA TRBV18
CASSPGANNQPQHF TGTGCCAGCAGCCCCGGGGCAAATAATCAGCCCCAGCATTTT TRBJ1-5 few NA TRBV5-6
CASSSLLGGNEQYF TGTGCCAGCAGCTCACTCTTGGGTGGTAACGAGCAGTACTTC TRBJ2-7 NA NA TRBV7-2
CASSTVFSGANVLTF TGTGCCAGCAGCACTGTATTCTCTGGGGCCAACGTCCTGACTTTC TRBJ2-6 NA NA TRBV25-1
CSASTSGGTDTQYF TGCAGTGCTTCGACTAGCGGGGGCACAGATACGCAGTATTTT TRBJ2-3 NA TRBD2 TRBV20-1
CASSRTGEGGETQYF TGTGCCAGTAGTAGGACAGGGGAGGGCGGAGAGACCCAGTACTTC TRBJ2-5 few TRBD1 TRBV19
CSAGTSGLNEQFF TGCAGCGCGGGGACTAGCGGCCTCAATGAGCAGTTCTTC TRBJ2-1 few TRBD2 TRBV20-1
CASSLDRPPDTQYF TGTGCCAGCAGCTTAGACCGACCCCCAGATACGCAGTATTTT TRBJ2-3 few NA TRBV11-2
CASSPRPSYEQYF TGTGCCAGCAGCCCCCGCCCTAGCTACGAGCAGTACTTC TRBJ2-7 NA NA TRBV9
CASSQQNSNTEAFF TGCGCCAGCAGCCAACAGAATTCCAACACTGAAGCTTTCTTT TRBJ1-1 NA NA TRBV5-1
CSARSGNTEAFF TGCAGTGCTAGGTCGGGGAACACTGAAGCTTTCTTT TRBJ1-1 NA NA TRBV20-1
CASGRGRTDTQYF TGTGCCAGCGGGAGAGGCCGCACAGATACGCAGTATTTT TRBJ2-3 many NA TRBV7-9
CAWSNRGATDTQYF TGTGCCTGGAGTAACAGAGGGGCCACAGATACGCAGTATTTT TRBJ2-3 many NA TRBV30
CASSLGITELFF TGTGCCAGCAGCTTAGGTATTACGGAGCTGTTTTTT TRBJ2-2 many NA TRBV7-2
CASSSRGAAETQYF TGTGCCAGCAGCTCGAGGGGGGCCGCAGAGACCCAGTACTTC TRBJ2-5 NA NA TRBV5-4
CASTLAQGAGELFF TGTGCCAGCACCCTTGCACAGGGGGCCGGGGAGCTGTTTTTT TRBJ2-2 once TRBD1 TRBV12-3/TRBV12-4
CASSFRGAPSPNTGELFF TGTGCCAGCAGCTTTCGGGGGGCGCCTTCCCCGAACACCGGGGAGCTGTTTTTT TRBJ2-2 few NA TRBV7-9